This T cell receptor beta chain emerged from a study of T cells in narcolepsy (dated 2018 in TCRdb). For the study in its entirety: Healthy control donors were enrolled in the study alongside patients who had narcolepsy type 1 or type 2 (NT1, NT2). Autoreactive T cells targeting hypocretin neuron self-antigens (hypocretin, TRIB2) were sought in narcolepsy patients, and TCR Vbeta sequencing was used to track clonotypes in blood and CSF. Study-wide conclusions, independent of this receptor: No sequences matching autoreactive T cell clones were contained in some blood memory CD4+ repertoires from patients and controls. HCRT-specific and TRIB2-specific autoreactive clonotypes were highlighted in plots that compared CD4+ T cell clonotypes in CSF versus blood from the same patient. According to the report, autoreactive clonotypes were detected serially in the blood of the same patients and of different patients, but not in healthy controls. Numbers of sequenced blood memory CD4+ clonotypes were comparable, averaging approximately 42,000 in patients and roughly 32,000 in controls.

A word on this clone: The clone's antigen remains unknown. Mismatch with germline at one junction end may stem from a read error.

For TCR Vbeta sequencing, memory CD4+ T cells were sorted ex vivo from the peripheral blood of both healthy controls and narcolepsy patients. The library was made by the immunoSEQ multiplex PCR assay. TCRdb holds this immuneACCESS table with in-frame rearrangements only. Some clones are missing; in checked studies, unresolved V genes explain under half, and the rest has no known cause. This sample is represented by tens of thousands of clones; 80% to 90% of them were singletons. The leading ten clones occupy more than 0.75% of the sample. CDR1 SGHTA and CDR2 FQGNSA were looked up in the germline V gene. There are 15 amino acids in the CDR3, from cysteine to phenylalanine inclusive. Kept here is only the CDR3 DNA, which spans 45 bases and is read in frame from base 1.

The clonotype was recovered from a human donor in good health. Material: memory (CD45RA-) CD4+ T cells from blood. The cell subset or site label on this specimen signifies: memory T cells sorted ex vivo from peripheral blood. Recombination linked TRBV7-2 to TRBJ2-3, with TRBD1 as a weak D call on 5 bases. CDR3 protein: CASSLVTIGTGTQYF. The nucleotide sequence reads as follows: TGTGCCAGCAGCTTAGTGACCATTGGCACAGGTACGCAGTATTTT.